The 15 T cell receptor beta chains presented below share a single source sample, sequenced in a study of blood T cells in healthy people across ages. For the second PCR, which ran for about 6 to 11 cycles, a sample-barcoded 5' primer and a J-beta primer mix were used. One entry per CDR3 protein results from TCRdb running MiXCR on the 5' RACE reads. The data show roughly 1.9 million distinct CDR3 sequences, approximately 40% seen once. The sample consisted of blood. These receptors were obtained from a human donor in good health.

J is TRBJ2-1 and V is TRBV6-6; 7 positions match TRBD1. The CDR3 runs 14 residues. Germline CDR1 is MNHNY and CDR2 is SVGAGI (reference sequence). Trimming took 3 bases from V and 7 from J; bases not matched to a gene: 6. The CDR3, as DNA: TGTGCCAGCAGTTATTGGCAGGGGGATAATGAGCAGTTCTTC. It yields the protein CASSYWQGDNEQFF.

This chain joins TRBV9 and TRBJ2-3; D unresolved. The CDR3 is made up of 13 amino acids. The germline gives CDR1 SGDLS, CDR2 YYNGEE. Deletions cut 1 base from V and 2 bases from J, with 5 bases between. DNA of the CDR3: TGTGCCAGCAGCGTATCGGCCACAGATACGCAGTATTTT. It codes for CASSVSATDTQYF.

This clonotype was detected only a few times. V gene TRBV10-3 combines with J gene TRBJ2-3; weak D call: TRBD1 (6 bases). The CDR3 runs to 12 residues. With 3 bases removed from V and 11 bases from J, the gap between germline ends came to 12 bases. From germline, CDR1 is ENHRY and CDR2 SYGVKD. CDR3 bases: TGTGCCATCAGTGAACAGGGTCAAGGGCAGTATTTT. It is translated as CAISEQGQGQYF.

A remark on this clonotype: One junction end does not reproduce the germline sequence, and a read error may be involved. This sequence joins TRBV4-2 and TRBJ2-5; unclear D gene. In germline, CDR1 is LGHNA, CDR2 YNFKEQ. The CDR3 has 13 residues. CDR3 loop: CARSQDYQETQYF. In nucleotides, the CDR3 is TGTGCCCGCAGCCAAGATTACCAAGAGACCCAGTACTTC.

The chain employs TRBV4-3 and TRBJ2-7; TRBD1 matches 10 bases. CDR3 length: 15 residues. V was clipped by 2 bases and J by 4 bases; unmatched bases: 5. The germline CDR1 and CDR2 sequences are LGHNA and YSLEER. CDR3 region: CASSQSPGQGYEQYF. As DNA, the CDR3 is TGCGCCAGCAGCCAAAGCCCGGGACAGGGGTACGAGCAGTACTTC.

The chain couples TRBV6-6 to TRBJ2-3; tentatively, D is TRBD2 (5 bases). This CDR3 is 15 amino acids long. Germline V gives CDR1 MNHNY, CDR2 SVGAGI (reference sequence). V was cut by 0 bases and J by 6 bases, with 13 bases left in between. CDR3 nucleotide sequence: TGTGCCAGCAGTTACTCGGCGGGCTGGGAGGATACGCAGTATTTT. Translated, it gives CASSYSAGWEDTQYF.

The chain combines TRBV13 with TRBJ2-1, with a possible D match to TRBD1 (5 bases). Germline V gene sequence: CDR1 PRHDT, CDR2 FYEKMQ (reference sequence). CDR3 size: 16 residues. Trimming cost V 4 bases and J 2 bases, with 15 bases left between them. CDR3 bases: TGTGCCAGCAGCTCAATGGGGCCGTCGGCCTACAATGAGCAGTTCTTC. This codes for CASSSMGPSAYNEQFF. The whole variable domain, filled in from reference TRBV13 and TRBJ2-1, reads AAGVIQSPRHLIKEKRETATLKCYPIPRHDTVYWYQQGPGQDPQFLISFYEKMQSDKGSIPDRFSAQQFSDYHSELNMSSLELGDSALYFCASSSMGPSAYNEQFFGPGTRLTVL.

This clonotype was recorded a few times. The chain recombines TRBV15 with TRBJ1-2; a weak D match, TRBD1 (6 bases). Germline CDR1 reads LNHNV; CDR2 reads YYDKDF (reference sequence). The V gene lost 1 base and the J gene lost 5 bases, with 17 bases spanning the gap. This CDR3 spans 16 amino acids. The CDR3 loop is CATSRALSGGRYGYTF. CDR3 DNA: TGTGCCACCAGCAGAGCCCTGTCTGGGGGCAGGTATGGCTACACCTTC.

This clonotype was recorded a few times. The rearrangement joins TRBV20-1 to TRBJ2-1; no clear D. CDR3 length equals 12 residues. The germline V gene encodes CDR1 DFQATT and CDR2 SNEGSKA (reference sequence). V was trimmed by 2 bases and J by 9 bases, leaving 11 bases between them. The CDR3 protein is CSARPHGREQFF. CDR3 DNA: TGCAGTGCTAGACCCCACGGGCGTGAGCAGTTCTTC.

This clonotype was detected a few times. The genes are TRBV7-9 and TRBJ2-7; D unresolved. Trimming cost V 1 base and J 2 bases, with 12 bases left between them. Looked up from germline, CDR1 is SEHNR and CDR2 is FQNEAQ (reference sequence). The CDR3 totals 15 residues. DNA for the CDR3: TGTGCCAGCAGCTTAGGAACCATACCGACCTACGAGCAGTACTTC. Translated, it gives CASSLGTIPTYEQYF.

There are a few counts of this clonotype. This chain uses TRBV3-1 with TRBJ2-7, with D tentatively TRBD2 (6 bases). This CDR3 has 14 residues. V was trimmed by 2 bases and J by 0 bases, leaving 8 bases between them. Germline V gene data show CDR1 as LGHDT and CDR2 as YNNKEL (reference sequence). The CDR3 reads CASSQRGISYEQYF. The CDR3 coding sequence is TGTGCCAGCAGCCAACGGGGGATCTCCTACGAGCAGTACTTC.

The chain links TRBV15 to TRBJ2-1; 7 bases line up with TRBD1. This CDR3 has 16 residues. Germline CDR1 LNHNV, CDR2 YYDKDF (reference sequence). Losses at the gene ends were 1 base for V and 3 bases for J; bases not matched to a gene: 6. In nucleotides, the CDR3 is TGTGCCACCAGCAGAGGTTGGGGGACAGACTACAATGAGCAGTTCTTC. Protein product: CATSRGWGTDYNEQFF.

This clonotype was detected a few times. The gene calls are TRBV7-2 and TRBJ1-6; D gene ambiguous. Germline V gene data show CDR1 as SGHTA and CDR2 as FQGNSA. Trimming shortened V by 4 bases and J by 3 bases, and 7 bases separated the two germline ends. CDR3 size: 14 residues. As DNA, the CDR3 is TGTGCCAGCAGCTCCCGGGACTATAATTCACCCCTCCACTTT. It translates to CASSSRDYNSPLHF.

This clonotype was picked up one time. The chain combines TRBV7-8 with TRBJ2-5; D is unclear. The CDR3 loop spans 16 amino acids. CDR1 SGHVS and CDR2 FQNEAQ come from the germline V gene. V was pared by 1 base and J by 5 bases, with 17 bases between. The CDR3: CASSLVSQLFRETQYF. CDR3 in DNA: TGTGCCAGCAGCTTAGTCTCTCAGCTTTTCAGGGAGACCCAGTACTTC.

V is TRBV12-3 or TRBV12-4 and J is TRBJ2-5; 7 positions match TRBD1. V was clipped by 5 bases and J by 5 bases; unmatched bases: 5. The CDR3 loop spans 13 amino acids. In DNA form, the CDR3 reads TGTGCCAGCAGTAACAGGGGATCGGAGACCCAGTACTTC. Translating it yields CASSNRGSETQYF.